Reported below is one T cell receptor (beta chain). The source of the sample is a study of shared clonotypes between healthy human individuals. This table comes from immunoSEQ multiplex PCR, and its TCRdb copy is limited to in-frame clones, with some not included. The top ten hold 10% of the sample, which has around 200,000 clones, approximately 62% seen once. Germline V gene lookup returns CDR1 SGHAT and CDR2 FQNNGV. The V end was cut by 3 bases, the J end by 5 bases, with 11 bases between. This CDR3 contains 13 residues. Material: memory CD4+ T cells sorted from blood. Subset of the sample: CD45RA-negative fraction. The chain uses TRBV11-2 and TRBJ2-7; D possibly matches TRBD1 or TRBD2 (5 bases each). The TCR sequence derives from a young man in good health. The CDR3 spells CASSFSGTDEQYF. CDR3 nucleotides: TGTGCCAGCAGCTTCTCAGGGACCGACGAGCAGTACTTC.